A single sample gave rise to the 27 T cell receptor beta chains below, sequenced in a study of shared clonotypes between healthy human individuals. Produced via immunoSEQ multiplex PCR; TCRdb's table is partial and in-frame only. Of 2 million to 2.5 million clones in the sample, approximately 95% were seen once. Sequencing input: naive CD4+ T cells sorted from blood. Subset here: CD45RA+ positively selected. These receptors came from a young man in good health.

The chain links TRBV5-4 to TRBJ2-5; no definite D call. Looked up from germline, CDR1 is SGHNT and CDR2 is YYREEE (reference sequence). Trimming took 0 bases from V and 4 from J, leaving 10 bases between them. This CDR3 is built from 14 residues. The CDR3 protein is CASSLGPLGETQYF. The CDR3 nucleotides are TGTGCCAGCAGCTTGGGACCGCTGGGAGAGACCCAGTACTTC. The full variable domain, completed using reference TRBV5-4 and TRBJ2-5, is ETGVTQSPTHLIKTRGQQVTLRCSSQSGHNTVSWYQQALGQGPQFIFQYYREEENGRGNFPPRFSGLQFPNYSSELNVNALELDDSALYLCASSLGPLGETQYFGPGTRLLVL.

This chain joins TRBV2 and TRBJ2-7, with no clear D. V lost 2 bases to trimming and J lost 5 bases, with 13 bases between them. The CDR3 totals 14 residues. Per germline, CDR1 SNHLY and CDR2 FYNNEI. The CDR3 nucleotides are TGTGCCAGCAGTGAAATCCCAAAACGGAACGAGCAGTACTTC. This translates into CASSEIPKRNEQYF.

V and J are TRBV5-1 and TRBJ2-1, with 11 bases aligning to TRBD2. Trimming removed 4 bases from V and 4 bases from J; junction bases left unmatched: 7. This CDR3 is 16 amino acids long. The germline V gene encodes CDR1 SGHRS and CDR2 YFSETQ. CDR3 nucleotides: TGCGCCAGCAGCGTCACCGGGACTAGCGGATACAATGAGCAGTTCTTC. Translation gives CASSVTGTSGYNEQFF. Based on the CDR3 plus reference TRBV5-1 and TRBJ2-1, the full variable domain is KAGVTQTPRYLIKTRGQQVTLSCSPISGHRSVSWYQQTPGQGLQFLFEYFSETQRNKGNFPGRFSGRQFSNSRSEMNVSTLELGDSALYLCASSVTGTSGYNEQFFGPGTRLTVL.

J is TRBJ2-7 and V is TRBV6-6, with 8 bases that match TRBD1. The CDR3 covers 15 residues. From germline, CDR1 is MNHNY and CDR2 SVGAGI (reference sequence). V lost 2 bases and J lost 0; bases outside the gene matches: 3. As DNA, the CDR3 is TGTGCCAGCAGTTACGGGACAGGAGCCTCCTACGAGCAGTACTTC. Translation: CASSYGTGASYEQYF.

This rearrangement joins TRBV6-6 to TRBJ1-5; possibly TRBD1 for D (5 bases). Trimming cost V 0 bases and J 7 bases, with 10 bases left between them. Germline CDR1 reads MNHNY; CDR2 reads SVGAGI (reference sequence). The CDR3 spans 14 residues. The CDR3 nucleotides are TGTGCCAGCAGTTACTCAGGGGCGTCCCAGCCCCAGCATTTT. Protein product: CASSYSGASQPQHF.

This chain joins TRBV29-1 and TRBJ2-3, with TRBD2 matching over 8 bases. Per germline, CDR1 SQVTM and CDR2 ANQGSEA. This CDR3 region has 13 residues. V lost 4 bases and J lost 5; bases outside the gene matches: 5. The CDR3 loop reads CSVAMLAGDTQYF. CDR3 sequence (DNA): TGCAGCGTTGCAATGCTAGCGGGAGATACGCAGTATTTT.

The CDR3 is CSVETGDTQYF. Here the CDR3 DNA reads TGCAGCGTTGAGACGGGAGATACGCAGTATTTT. The chain uses TRBV29-1 and TRBJ2-3, with no clear D. Trimming took 3 bases from V and 5 from J, leaving 6 bases between them. Germline loops: CDR1 SQVTM, CDR2 ANQGSEA. The CDR3 runs to 11 residues.

The J gene is TRBJ2-3, the V gene TRBV10-3; D might be TRBD1 or TRBD2, each matching 6 bases. V was shortened by 3 bases and J by 0 bases, with 19 bases between the two germline ends. Germline CDR1 ENHRY, CDR2 SYGVKD. CDR3 length equals 18 residues. This CDR3 reads CAISDRTGRGPSTDTQYF. The CDR3 nucleotides read TGTGCCATCAGTGATAGGACTGGACGGGGGCCTAGCACAGATACGCAGTATTTT.

The gene calls are TRBV6-1 and TRBJ1-2; weak D call: TRBD1 (5 bases). From germline, CDR1 is MNHNS and CDR2 SASEGT. The CDR3 totals 15 residues. V was pared by 2 bases and J by 6 bases, with 16 bases between. Written as DNA, the CDR3 is TGTGCCAGCAGTGAAAGGGCCTTCAGGGCCCATGGCTACACCTTC. Protein product: CASSERAFRAHGYTF.

The V and J genes are TRBV19 and TRBJ2-1; 10 bases fit TRBD2. Per the germline V gene, CDR1 is LNHDA and CDR2 is SQIVND (reference sequence). J gave up 7 bases and V 6 bases, and 6 bases lay outside the gene matches. This CDR3 spans 14 amino acids. This CDR3 reads CASSPGLAKNEQFF. The DNA of the CDR3 is TGTGCCAGTAGCCCGGGACTAGCGAAGAATGAGCAGTTCTTC.

The chain joins TRBV29-1 to TRBJ2-1, with 9 bases aligning to TRBD1. Germline V lookup: CDR1 SQVTM, CDR2 ANQGSEA. V gave up 6 bases and J gave up 10 bases; unmatched junction bases: 13. The CDR3 has 14 amino acids. CDR3 protein: CSVVRDRARGEQFF. The CDR3 DNA reads TGCAGCGTCGTCCGGGACAGGGCTCGGGGCGAGCAGTTCTTC.

CDR3 DNA: TGTGCCAGCAGCTCCCCGGGACTAGCGAGAGAGACCCAGTACTTC. Translated, it gives CASSSPGLARETQYF. The rearrangement links TRBV28 to TRBJ2-5, with 10 nucleotides matching TRBD2. Per the germline V gene, CDR1 is MDHEN and CDR2 is SYDVKM. This CDR3 contains 15 residues. The V and J ends lost 6 bases and 4 bases, in that order; junction bases with no gene match: 8.

The chain carries TRBV7-2 and TRBJ1-6, with 7 positions matching TRBD1. CDR1 is SGHTA and CDR2 is FQGNSA in the germline V gene. The CDR3 loop spans 18 amino acids. V gave up 2 bases and J gave up 0 bases; unmatched junction bases: 7. In nucleotides, the CDR3 is TGTGCCAGCAGCTTATCTAGTCGGGACAGCTCCTATAATTCACCCCTCCACTTT. It yields the protein CASSLSSRDSSYNSPLHF.

J is TRBJ1-2 and V is TRBV30; D is unclear. The V and J ends lost 5 bases and 4 bases respectively, with 17 bases between them. Germline CDR1 is GTSNPN and CDR2 is SVGIG (reference sequence). The CDR3 has 14 residues. CDR3 amino acids: CAWGGAGPTYGYTF. In DNA, the CDR3 is TGTGCCTGGGGAGGCGCAGGTCCCACCTATGGCTACACCTTC.

The CDR3 loop reads CASSDPRTVTGELFF. The CDR3 DNA reads TGTGCCAGCAGTGATCCCCGGACAGTCACCGGGGAGCTGTTTTTT. The gene calls are TRBV25-1 and TRBJ2-2; D is perhaps TRBD1 (6 bases). The CDR3 sequence is 15 residues long. The germline gives CDR1 MGHDK, CDR2 SYGVNS. V gave up 3 bases and J gave up 4 bases, with 12 bases separating them.

The chain combines TRBV10-1 with TRBJ2-5; D may be TRBD1 or TRBD2 (5 bases each). V lost 6 bases to trimming and J lost 4 bases, with 12 bases between them. Germline V gene data show CDR1 as WNHNN and CDR2 as SYGVQD (reference sequence). The CDR3 sequence is 13 residues long. CDR3 bases: TGCGCCAGCAGCGGAGGTGGGGGAGAGACCCAGTACTTC. Protein product: CASSGGGGETQYF.

This clone was seen once. The rearrangement uses TRBV6-1 and TRBJ1-6; possible D gene TRBD1, 6 bases. The V gene lost 3 bases and the J gene lost 8 bases, with 14 bases spanning the gap. CDR1 MNHNS and CDR2 SASEGT come from the germline V gene. This CDR3 region has 15 residues. CDR3 DNA: TGTGCCAGCAGTGACCAAGGACAGAGCTATTCACCCCTCCACTTT. Its protein is CASSDQGQSYSPLHF.

The V gene is TRBV5-1, the J gene TRBJ2-1; tentatively, D is TRBD2 (5 bases). Germline assignment: CDR1 SGHRS and CDR2 YFSETQ. V lost 7 bases to trimming and J lost 6 bases, with 11 bases between them. CDR3 length equals 12 residues. This chain's CDR3 is CASGAGGNEQFF. DNA of the CDR3: TGCGCCAGCGGTGCCGGAGGCAATGAGCAGTTCTTC. The variable domain in full, completed from reference TRBV5-1 and TRBJ2-1, reads KAGVTQTPRYLIKTRGQQVTLSCSPISGHRSVSWYQQTPGQGLQFLFEYFSETQRNKGNFPGRFSGRQFSNSRSEMNVSTLELGDSALYLCASGAGGNEQFFGPGTRLTVL.

V usage is TRBV10-3 and J usage is TRBJ1-1; TRBD1 agrees at 8 bases. The V and J ends lost 8 bases and 2 bases, in that order; junction bases with no gene match: 10. CDR3 length: 15 residues. Germline-derived CDR1 and CDR2 are ENHRY and SYGVKD. CDR3 DNA: TGTGCCATCCGGGACAGGTCGGGCTTAAACACTGAAGCTTTCTTT. It yields the protein CAIRDRSGLNTEAFF.

V is TRBV18 and J is TRBJ1-1; D gene uncertain. Trimming stripped 3 bases from V and 3 bases from J, with 14 bases between. The CDR3 extends over 15 amino acids. The germline V gene encodes CDR1 KGHSH and CDR2 LQKENI. In DNA form, the CDR3 reads TGTGCCAGCTCACCCGATGTGGGTCTAGACACTGAAGCTTTCTTT. Translation gives CASSPDVGLDTEAFF.

This chain links TRBV5-6 with TRBJ2-7, with D tentatively TRBD1 or TRBD2 (5 bases each). V was cut by 4 bases and J by 0 bases, with 11 bases left in between. The CDR3 has 14 residues. From germline, CDR1 is SGHDT and CDR2 YYEEEE. The DNA for the CDR3 is TGTGCCAGCAGCAGGGACCCCAGCTCCTACGAGCAGTACTTC. Residues: CASSRDPSSYEQYF.

CDR3 nucleotide sequence: TGCAGCGTTGATTCTACCGTGGCCGTCGCCTATGGCTACACCTTC. It yields the protein CSVDSTVAVAYGYTF. This chain connects TRBV29-1 to TRBJ1-2, with D unresolved. CDR3 size: 15 residues. CDR1 and CDR2 (germline): SQVTM, ANQGSEA. The V end lost 3 bases, the J end lost 4 bases, and 18 bases lay between the germline ends.

In this sample, this clone turned up a few times. This chain connects TRBV5-1 to TRBJ1-6; 7 positions match TRBD1. The J segment lost 0 bases and the V segment lost 4 bases, leaving 4 bases of the junction unmatched. CDR1 SGHRS and CDR2 YFSETQ come from the germline V gene. CDR3 size: 16 residues. In nucleotides, the CDR3 is TGCGCCAGCAGCCTCCGGGACAGCTCCTATAATTCACCCCTCCACTTT. Residues: CASSLRDSSYNSPLHF.

The chain combines TRBV6-5 with TRBJ2-7; 8 bases fit TRBD1. The V gene end was trimmed by 6 bases and the J gene end by 6 bases; junction bases not matched to a gene: 10. CDR1 and CDR2 (germline): MNHEY, SVGAGI. CDR3 length equals 14 residues. CDR3 in amino acids: CASRRTGRPLEQYF. For the CDR3, the DNA is TGTGCCAGCAGACGGACAGGGAGACCCCTCGAGCAGTACTTC.

V gene TRBV28 combines with J gene TRBJ1-5, with 8 positions matching TRBD1. J gave up 9 bases and V 4 bases, and 17 bases lay outside the gene matches. The CDR3 sequence is 17 residues long. The germline CDR1 and CDR2 sequences are MDHEN and SYDVKM. CDR3 sequence (DNA): TGTGCCAGCAGTTCAATCCCAGGGACAGGCCTCGGTAGGCCCCAGCATTTT. Translating gives CASSSIPGTGLGRPQHF.

This chain links TRBV2 with TRBJ2-5; a possible D gene is TRBD1 (5 bases). Germline CDR1 reads SNHLY; CDR2 reads FYNNEI. Trimming took off 7 bases at V and 7 bases at J, with 25 bases between the two ends. The CDR3 spans 16 residues. The CDR3 region has the DNA TGTGCCAGCAAACAGGATATTTACACAGGCGATTGGACCCAGTACTTC. It yields the protein CASKQDIYTGDWTQYF.

The chain combines TRBV7-6 with TRBJ2-5; D could derive from TRBD1 or TRBD2 (5 bases each). Germline assignment: CDR1 SGHVS and CDR2 FNYEAQ. The CDR3 length is 15 residues. Trimming shortened V by 3 bases and J by 1 base, and 12 bases separated the two germline ends. The CDR3 is CASSFEFGAQETQYF. The CDR3, as DNA: TGTGCCAGCAGCTTCGAATTCGGGGCCCAAGAGACCCAGTACTTC.